These 15 T cell receptor beta chains came from one sample sequenced in a study of blood T cell repertoires in COVID-19. Profiling relied on immunoSEQ multiplex PCR, and the TCRdb table lists in-frame clones only, not all of them. The sample carries approximately 190,000 clones, roughly 87% recorded once. The sample was peripheral blood. The source is a man aged 60-69 years with active or convalescent COVID-19.

The DNA of the CDR3 is TGTGCCAGCAGCGAAACCGGGACAGGGGGTTTCACAGATACGCAGTATTTT. Protein: CASSETGTGGFTDTQYF. The chain couples TRBV11-3 to TRBJ2-3; TRBD1 matches 11 bases. The V gene end was trimmed by 5 bases and the J gene end by 2 bases; junction bases not matched to a gene: 9. The germline V gene encodes CDR1 SGHNT and CDR2 YENEEA. CDR3 length: 17 residues.

This clone has only one observation. The chain couples TRBV2 to TRBJ1-6; 7 nucleotides line up with TRBD1. The CDR3 extends over 15 amino acids. Germline CDR1 is SNHLY and CDR2 is FYNNEI. The junction had 2 bases not matched to a gene; V was cut back by 0 bases and J by 6 bases. The CDR3 here is CASSEAGTANSPLHF. The CDR3 DNA reads TGTGCCAGCAGTGAAGCCGGGACAGCTAATTCACCCCTCCACTTT.

This chain links TRBV12-3 or TRBV12-4 with TRBJ1-2, with D unresolved. CDR3 length: 13 residues. Deletions cut 6 bases from V and 2 bases from J, with 10 bases between. The DNA for the CDR3 is TGTGCCAGCAGCCTTAACCAGAACTATGGCTACACCTTC. Translation: CASSLNQNYGYTF.

This clone has more than one count but fewer than ten. The chain links TRBV5-6 to TRBJ1-2; D is unclear. The CDR3 is 14 residues long. CDR1 and CDR2 from the germline V gene are SGHDT and YYEEEE. The V end lost 0 bases, the J end lost 2 bases, and 8 bases lay between the germline ends. The CDR3 sequence is CASSLGERNYGYTF. Written as DNA, the CDR3 is TGTGCCAGCAGCTTGGGGGAGAGGAACTATGGCTACACCTTC.

The chain recombines TRBV19 with TRBJ2-2; tentative D call: TRBD2 (6 bases). The CDR3 length is 14 residues. From germline, CDR1 is LNHDA and CDR2 SQIVND (reference sequence). Trimming stripped 1 base from V and 6 bases from J, with 9 bases between. The CDR3 region is CASSIAGSSGELFF. Here the CDR3 DNA reads TGTGCCAGTAGTATAGCCGGGAGTTCCGGGGAGCTGTTTTTT.

The chain links TRBV7-3 to TRBJ2-3; possibly TRBD2 for D (5 bases). Germline V gene data show CDR1 as SGHTA and CDR2 as FQGTGA. Deletions cut 0 bases from V and 1 base from J, with 11 bases between. CDR3 length: 16 amino acids. Written as DNA, the CDR3 is TGTGCCAGCAGCTTAACTGGCGGGCTAGGCACAGATACGCAGTATTTT. It encodes CASSLTGGLGTDTQYF.

In its sample, this clone was seen once. V gene TRBV9 combines with J gene TRBJ2-1; 8 bases are a match to TRBD1. After removal of 0 bases from V and 7 bases from J, the junction contained 6 bases not matched to a gene. This CDR3 spans 15 amino acids. CDR1 and CDR2 (germline): SGDLS, YYNGEE. The CDR3 here is CASSVGAGQENEQFF. The CDR3 DNA sequence: TGTGCCAGCAGCGTAGGTGCGGGACAGGAAAATGAGCAGTTCTTC.

The chain carries TRBV6-5 and TRBJ2-5; TRBD2 aligns across 9 bases. Germline CDR1 and CDR2: MNHEY and SVGAGI. Trimming removed 1 base from V and 4 bases from J; junction bases left unmatched: 4. The CDR3 contains 15 residues. This CDR3 is CASSYLAGVGETQYF. CDR3 coding DNA: TGTGCCAGCAGTTACTTAGCGGGGGTCGGAGAGACCCAGTACTTC.

The V gene is TRBV11-2, the J gene TRBJ1-1, with TRBD1 as a possible D gene (5 bases). CDR1 is SGHAT and CDR2 is FQNNGV in the germline V gene. The V and J ends lost 2 bases and 3 bases respectively, with 13 bases between them. The CDR3 is 15 amino acids. The CDR3 reads CASSLIAGRDTEAFF. CDR3 in DNA: TGTGCCAGCAGCTTAATTGCAGGGAGGGACACTGAAGCTTTCTTT.

J is TRBJ1-5 and V is TRBV24-1; the D gene is possibly TRBD1 (5 bases). Germline V lookup: CDR1 KGHDR, CDR2 SFDVKD. The CDR3 covers 13 residues. V was trimmed by 11 bases and J by 2 bases, leaving 12 bases between them. CDR3 in amino acids: CASRGIGNQPQHF. The CDR3 nucleotides read TGTGCCAGCCGGGGGATCGGCAATCAGCCCCAGCATTTT.

The chain couples TRBV3-1 (or the pseudogene TRBV3-2) to TRBJ2-7; 10 nucleotides match TRBD2. Looked up from germline, CDR1 is LGHDT and CDR2 is YNNKEL (reference sequence). The CDR3 loop spans 14 amino acids. The V segment lost 4 bases and the J segment 3 bases; nucleotides outside the gene matches: 3. Here the CDR3 DNA reads TGTGCCAGCAGCCTAGCGGGGGGCTACTACGAGCAGTACTTC. Amino acid sequence: CASSLAGGYYEQYF.

The chain joins TRBV3-1 (or the pseudogene TRBV3-2) to TRBJ2-1; 13 nucleotides match TRBD2. V gave up 4 bases and J gave up 7 bases; unmatched junction bases: 4. The V gene's germline CDR1 is LGHDT and CDR2 YNNKEL (reference sequence). This CDR3 comprises 15 residues. The CDR3 DNA follows: TGTGCCAGCAGCCCGGGACTAGCGGGGAGTAATGAGCAGTTCTTC. Translating gives CASSPGLAGSNEQFF.

The rearrangement uses TRBV2 and TRBJ2-2; 9 bases agree with TRBD1. V trimming: 3 bases; J trimming: 12 bases; junction bases outside the gene matches: 2. From germline, CDR1 is SNHLY and CDR2 FYNNEI. The CDR3 covers 12 residues. DNA of the CDR3: TGTGCCAGCAGTGAGACAGGGGGGAAGCTGTTTTTT. Translation gives CASSETGGKLFF.

V gene TRBV15 combines with J gene TRBJ2-1; unclear D gene. The germline gives CDR1 LNHNV, CDR2 YYDKDF (reference sequence). The CDR3 contains 15 residues. With 1 base removed from V and 6 bases from J, the gap between germline ends came to 13 bases. DNA for the CDR3: TGTGCCACCAGCAGAGCTATTATGAGAACCAATGAGCAGTTCTTC. This sequence encodes CATSRAIMRTNEQFF.

This chain uses TRBV10-3 with TRBJ2-5, with a possible D match to TRBD2 (7 bases). Germline loops: CDR1 ENHRY, CDR2 SYGVKD. The germline V and J ends were trimmed by 6 bases and 5 bases, with 19 bases remaining between them. This CDR3 contains 15 residues. The CDR3 reads CAISPGGGVGETQYF. The CDR3 DNA follows: TGTGCCATCAGCCCCGGAGGGGGGGTGGGGGAGACCCAGTACTTC.